The 3 T cell receptor beta chains presented below share a single source sample, sequenced in a study of cytomegalovirus exposure and HLA in healthy donors. 13 Jbeta primers and 60 Vbeta primers were used for the PCR. Method: immunoSEQ multiplex PCR; TCRdb's copy keeps in-frame clones and lacks some. The repertoire consists of approximately 160,000 clones, with around four fifths occurring once and the leading ten covering approximately 1.5%. The sequenced sample was PBMCs. These receptors were taken from a woman aged 25 to 39 in good health and CMV-seropositive.

The V call is TRBV5-8, the J call TRBJ2-5; 7 bases line up with TRBD2. The germline V gene has CDR1 SGHTS and CDR2 YDEGEE. The CDR3 is made up of 20 amino acids. The J segment lost 1 base and the V segment lost 2 bases, leaving 20 bases of the junction unmatched. The CDR3 coding sequence is TGTGCCAGCAGCTTAAAAGGCGGGAGAAATTCTCGGGGCCTCCAAGAGACCCAGTACTTC. Protein product: CASSLKGGRNSRGLQETQYF.

The rearrangement uses TRBV4-1 and TRBJ2-4; D may be TRBD1 (5 bases). The CDR3 extends over 14 amino acids. V was trimmed by 0 bases and J by 8 bases, leaving 11 bases between them. CDR1 and CDR2 from the germline V gene are MGHRA and YSYEKL. CDR3 sequence: CASSQEQVGDIQYF. The CDR3 bases are TGCGCCAGCAGCCAAGAACAGGTTGGGGACATTCAGTACTTC.

V gene TRBV27 combines with J gene TRBJ2-1; TRBD2 is a possible D gene (7 bases). CDR3 length: 15 amino acids. Germline CDR1 is MNHEY and CDR2 is SMNVEV (reference sequence). The V and J ends lost 6 bases and 4 bases respectively, with 16 bases between them. This CDR3 reads CASSLSAGAYNEQFF. The CDR3, as DNA: TGTGCCAGCAGCCTCTCGGCGGGGGCGTACAATGAGCAGTTCTTC.